The clone carrying this T cell receptor (beta chain) was recorded a few times. Per the germline V gene, CDR1 is DFQATT and CDR2 is SNEGSKA (reference sequence). V lost 2 bases to trimming and J lost 2 bases, with 13 bases between them. This CDR3 is 14 amino acids long. TCRdb passed the 5' RACE reads through MiXCR, listing each CDR3 protein once. The sample has 150,000 to 200,000 distinct CDR3 sequences; about a tenth are singletons. This entry is derived from a study of T cells after yellow fever vaccination. This receptor was identified in a man between 18 and 35 years old who received the YFV17D yellow fever vaccine. The chain employs TRBV20-1 and TRBJ2-7, with a tentative D call TRBD2 (5 bases). The sequenced sample was CD8+ T cells sorted from PBMCs, obtained 45 days after the yellow fever booster vaccination. The CDR3 region is CSARSDVRAYEQYV. The CDR3 bases are TGCAGTGCTAGATCGGACGTGCGGGCCTACGAGCAGTACGTC.